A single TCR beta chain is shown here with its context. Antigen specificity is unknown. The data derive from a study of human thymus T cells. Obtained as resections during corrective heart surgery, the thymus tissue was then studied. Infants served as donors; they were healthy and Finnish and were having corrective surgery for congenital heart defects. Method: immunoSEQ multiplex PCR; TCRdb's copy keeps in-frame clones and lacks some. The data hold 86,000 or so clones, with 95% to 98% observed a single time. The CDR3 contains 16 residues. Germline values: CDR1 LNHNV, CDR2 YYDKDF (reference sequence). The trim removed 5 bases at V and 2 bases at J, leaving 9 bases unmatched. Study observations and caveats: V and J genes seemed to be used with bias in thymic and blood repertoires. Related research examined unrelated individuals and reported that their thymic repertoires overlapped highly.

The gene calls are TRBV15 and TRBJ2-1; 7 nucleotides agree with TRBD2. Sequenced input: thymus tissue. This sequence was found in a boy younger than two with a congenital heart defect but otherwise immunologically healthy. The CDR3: CATSDWTRTTYNEQFF. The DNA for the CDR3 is TGTGCCACCAGCGACTGGACTAGGACTACCTACAATGAGCAGTTCTTC.